The clone carrying this T cell receptor (beta chain) is medium-sized (0.01 to 0.1%) within its sample. The sample is drawn from a study of tumor and adjacent non-tumor tissue in lung cancer. Study information: There were some 12 adenocarcinoma, a couple of squamous cell carcinoma and 1 small cell lung cancer cases.

Three rounds of nested PCR, following a modified ARM-PCR protocol, produced the TCRbeta library. TCRdb processed the multiplex PCR reads anew with MiXCR; each CDR3 protein has one entry. Altogether about 90,000 distinct CDR3 sequences are present, 76% being singletons, with the ten largest covering around a fifth. The template was RNA from unsorted bulk tissue. The normal lung tissue was taken more than 3 cm from the tumor edge. Trimming removed 4 bases from V and 2 bases from J; junction bases left unmatched: 3. The CDR3 is 15 residues long. The germline V gene has CDR1 MNHNS and CDR2 SASEGT. V usage is TRBV6-1 and J usage is TRBJ2-1; 9 nucleotides align to TRBD2. Material: distant non-tumor lung tissue. This receptor was obtained from a woman aged 50 to 60 with non-small cell lung cancer. The CDR3 coding sequence is TGTGCCAGCAGTGGCGGGAGGGCCCCCTACAATGAGCAGTTCTTC. It codes for CASSGGRAPYNEQFF.